This T cell receptor beta chain was obtained from a study of shared clonotypes between healthy human individuals. Study observations and caveats: A generally larger estimated richness was seen in naive subsets than in memory subsets.

Sorted-subset replicate PCRs used 150 to 200 ng of genomic DNA. This amount corresponded to approximately 30,000 T cell genomes. Only in-frame clones appear in the TCRdb table, and some are missing; sequencing was by immunoSEQ multiplex PCR. The table includes about 990,000 clones, 75% to 80% detected once. V was trimmed by 1 base and J by 0 bases, leaving 7 bases between them. CDR1 is LNHNV and CDR2 is YYDKDF in the germline V gene (reference sequence). This CDR3 is built from 15 residues. A remark on this clone: Its antigen remains unidentified.

This chain uses TRBV15 with TRBJ1-3; D gene unclear. Sequencing used memory CD4+ T cells from PBMCs. The sample's subset: CD45RA-negative fraction. The clonotype originates from a man aged 18 to 29 in good health. Some clones in this sample may be carry-over from other donors' samples. CDR3 sequence (DNA): TGTGCCACCAGCAGAGGCCGGAGCTCTGGAAACACCATATATTTT. This encodes CATSRGRSSGNTIYF. Filled out from reference TRBV15 and TRBJ1-3, the complete variable domain reads DAMVIQNPRYQVTQFGKPVTLSCSQTLNHNVMYWYQQKSSQAPKLLFHYYDKDFNNEADTPDNFQSRRPNTSFCFLDIRSPGLGDTAMYLCATSRGRSSGNTIYFGEGSWLTVV.